This is a list of T cell receptor beta chains from one sample in a study of blood T cell repertoires in COVID-19. Profiled with immunoSEQ multiplex PCR; TCRdb holds only in-frame clones, not every one. The sample has approximately 150,000 clones; roughly nine tenths are singletons. Input material: peripheral blood. These receptors all come from a woman in her 70s with acute or convalescent COVID-19. Each CDR3 is given with its conserved first and last residue. D genes are given only for firm matches. Clone size is shown for a subset of rows, as once, few, many or a class of expanded clone.

V	size	J	D	DNA	CDR3
TRBV7-9	NA	TRBJ2-7	NA	TGTGCCAGCAGCCCCAACCCAGGGGCCGAGCAGTACTTC	CASSPNPGAEQYF
TRBV2	NA	TRBJ1-2	NA	TGTGCCAGCTGGTCTCTAAATGGCTACACCTTC	CASWSLNGYTF
TRBV28	NA	TRBJ1-5	TRBD1	TGTGCCAGCAGTTCTGGGACAGAGAATCAGCCCCAGCATTTT	CASSSGTENQPQHF
TRBV15	NA	TRBJ1-2	TRBD1	TGTGCCACCAGCAGAGATCCTGGGGGGACAGGGAGAGGTGGCTACACCTTC	CATSRDPGGTGRGGYTF
TRBV5-6	NA	TRBJ2-3	NA	TGTGCCAGCAGCTTCCAGGATACGCAGTATTTT	CASSFQDTQYF
TRBV28	NA	TRBJ2-7	NA	TGTGCCAGCATCCCTTCGGGAGTTTCCGAGCAGTACTTC	CASIPSGVSEQYF
TRBV30	NA	TRBJ1-5	NA	TGTGCCTGGAGTCTACAGCAAAATCAGCCCCAGCATTTT	CAWSLQQNQPQHF
TRBV7-9	NA	TRBJ2-1	TRBD1	TGTGCCAGCAGCTTGGGACAGGGATTTCGTATTAGGGGGAATGAGCAGTTCTTC	CASSLGQGFRIRGNEQFF
TRBV5-1	NA	TRBJ1-5	NA	TGCGCCAGCAGCCCCGCGGGGAACAATCAGCCCCAGCATTTT	CASSPAGNNQPQHF
TRBV6-5	NA	TRBJ1-1	NA	TGTGCCAGCAGTTACGCCAGAACGAACACTGAAGCTTTCTTT	CASSYARTNTEAFF
TRBV7-3	NA	TRBJ1-2	TRBD1	TGTGCCAGCAGCTTAATGGGCAGGGGGTTGGATGGCTACACCTTC	CASSLMGRGLDGYTF
TRBV7-3	NA	TRBJ2-3	TRBD2	TGTGCCAGCAGCCCCAAGGGACTAGCGGGAGAGAGGAGCACAGATACGCAGTATTTT	CASSPKGLAGERSTDTQYF
TRBV27	NA	TRBJ1-2	NA	TGTGCCAGCAGTTGGGGGGATCCTGGCTACACCTTC	CASSWGDPGYTF
TRBV28	NA	TRBJ1-5	NA	TGTGCCAGCATTCAGGGCGGATTAAGCAATCAGCCCCAGCATTTT	CASIQGGLSNQPQHF
TRBV5-6	NA	TRBJ2-2	NA	TGTGCCAGCAGCCACTCATGGCGGACAGCGAACACCGGGGAGCTGTTTTTT	CASSHSWRTANTGELFF
TRBV28	NA	TRBJ2-1	NA	TGTGCCAGCAGTTGGGCAGGCCCCAAGGCCAACAATGAGCAGTTCTTC	CASSWAGPKANNEQFF
TRBV4-3	once	TRBJ2-1	TRBD2	TGCGCCAGCAGCCAAAATCCACGGACACTAGCGGGAGCTCACAATGAGCAGTTCTTC	CASSQNPRTLAGAHNEQFF
TRBV2	NA	TRBJ1-5	NA	TGTGCCAGCAGTGAAGCGGGGGCAGTTAGCAATCAGCCCCAGCATTTT	CASSEAGAVSNQPQHF
TRBV11-2	NA	TRBJ1-3	TRBD1	TGTGCCAGCAGCTTAGTCTCTCGGACAGGGGTGAACTTCGTAAACACCATATATTTT	CASSLVSRTGVNFVNTIYF
TRBV29-1	few	TRBJ2-7	TRBD1	TGCAGCGTTGAAGTTTTGGGGACAGGAGCCTACGAGCAGTACTTC	CSVEVLGTGAYEQYF
TRBV20-1	NA	TRBJ2-1	TRBD2	TGCAGTGCTAGTAAGGCTAGCGGGAGGGGGAATTACAATGAGCAGTTCTTC	CSASKASGRGNYNEQFF
TRBV2	once	TRBJ2-7	TRBD2	TGTGCCAGCAGTTGGACTAGCCCCTACGAGCAGTACTTC	CASSWTSPYEQYF
TRBV28	NA	TRBJ2-1	NA	TGTGCCAGCAGTTTAGGTTCGGGTTTTGTTAGTATCTATGAGCAGTTCTTC	CASSLGSGFVSIYEQFF
TRBV4-2	NA	TRBJ1-2	NA	TGTGCCAGCAGCCAAGATAATCTAAACAGGGCCTCCGGCTACACCTTC	CASSQDNLNRASGYTF
TRBV11-2	NA	TRBJ2-7	TRBD1	TGTGCCAGCAGCTTAGGAACTCCAGGACAGGGATTCTACGAGCAGTACTTC	CASSLGTPGQGFYEQYF
TRBV10-3	few	TRBJ1-5	NA	TGTGCCATCAGACAGGGAAGCAATCAGCCCCAGCATTTT	CAIRQGSNQPQHF
TRBV10-3	NA	TRBJ1-2	TRBD1	TGTGCCATCAGTGGGCGACAGGGGGTCGATGGCTACACCTTC	CAISGRQGVDGYTF
TRBV5-1	NA	TRBJ1-3	NA	TGCGCCAGCAGCTTGGGCAGCGCCGTACACACCATATATTTT	CASSLGSAVHTIYF
TRBV6-2/TRBV6-3	NA	TRBJ2-5	NA	TGTGCCAGCAGTTACTCGATGGTAGCGGAGGGTATTTTACGAGAGACCCAGTACTTC	CASSYSMVAEGILRETQYF
TRBV7-7	NA	TRBJ1-3	NA	TGTGCTAGCAGCTTATTTATGAGTCCAAACTCTGGAAACACCATATATTTT	CASSLFMSPNSGNTIYF
TRBV5-4	NA	TRBJ2-7	TRBD2	TGTGCCAGCAGCGACCTGGGACTAGCGGGAGGAGAAACCTACGAGCAGTACTTC	CASSDLGLAGGETYEQYF
TRBV30	NA	TRBJ1-5	NA	TGTGCCTGGAGTCAAAGGGGTCAGCCCCAGCATTTT	CAWSQRGQPQHF
TRBV6-2/TRBV6-3	NA	TRBJ2-1	NA	TGTGCCAGCAGTTACGGGCAGTACAATGAGCAGTTCTTC	CASSYGQYNEQFF
TRBV30	NA	TRBJ2-1	NA	TGTGCCTGGAGTGTACAGAGGGTCTCCTACAATGAGCAGTTCTTC	CAWSVQRVSYNEQFF
TRBV18	NA	TRBJ2-1	NA	TGTGCCAGCTCACCACCGCGCGGCTCTCTCTACAATGAGCAGTTCTTC	CASSPPRGSLYNEQFF
TRBV2	NA	TRBJ1-4	NA	TGTGCCAGCAGAGCCACAGGGTCCGAAAAACTGTTTTTT	CASRATGSEKLFF
TRBV6-6	NA	TRBJ1-2	TRBD1	TGTGCCAGCAGTCCCGAGGGACAGGTTGTCGCTGGCTACACCTTC	CASSPEGQVVAGYTF
TRBV30	NA	TRBJ1-1	NA	TGTGCCTGGTCCTCGGGGGGGAGGGCGGCTTTCTTT	CAWSSGGRAAFF
TRBV11-2	NA	TRBJ2-7	NA	TGTGCCAGCAGCTTAGCTTCCTACGAGCAGTACTTC	CASSLASYEQYF
TRBV7-2	NA	TRBJ1-5	TRBD1	TGTGCCAGCAAACTCGGACAGGGAGGTCAGCCCCAGCATTTT	CASKLGQGGQPQHF
TRBV9	NA	TRBJ2-7	NA	TGTGCCAGCAGCGGAGAACTAAACTACGAGCAGTACTTC	CASSGELNYEQYF
TRBV6-1	NA	TRBJ2-4	TRBD1	TGTGCCAGCAGTGAAAGAGGACAGGGCAGCAAAAACATTCAGTACTTC	CASSERGQGSKNIQYF
TRBV6-2/TRBV6-3	NA	TRBJ1-5	TRBD1	TGTGCCAGCAGTTACGAGGCAGGGGGCATGGGCAATCAGCCCCAGCATTTT	CASSYEAGGMGNQPQHF
TRBV7-2	NA	TRBJ1-4	TRBD1	TGTGCCAGCAGCTTAGGCTCAGGGGGCGGTACGGAAAAACTGTTTTTT	CASSLGSGGGTEKLFF
TRBV4-1	NA	TRBJ2-1	NA	TGCGCCAGCAGCCAGAGGACAGAGCTCTACAATGAGCAGTTCTTC	CASSQRTELYNEQFF
TRBV4-1	NA	TRBJ1-2	TRBD1	TGCGCCAGCAGCCAGGGACAGCCCTATGGCTACACCTTC	CASSQGQPYGYTF
TRBV3-1/TRBV3-2	NA	TRBJ2-7	TRBD2	TGTGCCAGCAGCCAGGCGGGAGGGCAGTACTTC	CASSQAGGQYF
TRBV6-5	NA	TRBJ1-2	NA	TGTGCCAGCAGTTACTCTACAGGGTATGGCTACACCTTC	CASSYSTGYGYTF
TRBV27	NA	TRBJ1-2	TRBD1	TGTGCCAGCAGTCCTGTGGACAGGGTGAACTATGGCTACACCTTC	CASSPVDRVNYGYTF
TRBV5-1	NA	TRBJ2-1	NA	TGCGCCAGCAGCGGCCAGCGGAGTTCCGATGAGCAGTTCTTC	CASSGQRSSDEQFF
TRBV7-9	NA	TRBJ1-1	TRBD1	TGTGCCAGCAGCCCACAGGGGGGGCTTACCACTGAAGCTTTCTTT	CASSPQGGLTTEAFF